The present entry profiles one T cell receptor (beta chain) with its context. The missing conserved phenylalanine or tryptophan at the end of this CDR3 makes a read error likely. No DNA is shown, since the ends of the CDR3 on it are uncertain; the CDR3 is the one TCRdb lists. CDR1 and CDR2 from the germline V gene are MDHEN and SYDVKM. The CDR3 sequence runs 14 residues, both termini included. These data come from a study of T cell clones after liver transplantation. Profiled with immunoSEQ multiplex PCR; TCRdb holds only in-frame clones, not every one. In the table there are tens of thousands of clones, under 90% of which are singletons.

The J gene is TRBJ2-7, the V gene TRBV28; the table's TRBD1 call for D was not verified on the DNA. Sequences were derived from CD4+ T cells from blood, sampled 12 months after liver transplant. This TCR was sampled from a human patient who received a liver transplant. These T cells may partly come from the graft donor. The CDR3 sequence: CASSLSRRGQGASI.